The 19 T cell receptor beta chains in this list originate from one sample, sequenced in a study of CD4 T cells in relation to SARS-CoV-2 and coronaviruses. Method: immunoSEQ multiplex PCR; TCRdb's copy keeps in-frame clones and lacks some. The repertoire holds under 70,000 clones, with 75% to 90% as singletons. CD4+ T cells from unexposed donors were obtained before the COVID-19 pandemic (2011-2018). Sequenced material: memory CD4+ T cells from PBMCs. These receptors were taken from a human donor in good health.

This chain connects TRBV19 to TRBJ1-2; D is unresolved. The CDR3 extends over 15 amino acids. The V and J ends lost 5 bases and 7 bases respectively, with 20 bases between them. Germline V gene sequence: CDR1 LNHDA, CDR2 SQIVND (reference sequence). The CDR3, as DNA: TGTGCCAGTAGTGCCAGGACGGACTACCCAGCTGGCTACACCTTC. Protein product: CASSARTDYPAGYTF.

The chain uses TRBV18 and TRBJ2-7; D is undetermined. V shed 2 bases and J shed 0 bases, with 8 bases lying between them. CDR3 length equals 14 residues. The V gene's germline CDR1 is KGHSH and CDR2 LQKENI. DNA of the CDR3: TGTGCCAGCTCACCAGAGATGAGCTCCTACGAGCAGTACTTC. Protein: CASSPEMSSYEQYF. The full variable domain, rest sourced from reference TRBV18 and TRBJ2-7, is NAGVMQNPRHLVRRRGQEARLRCSPMKGHSHVYWYRQLPEEGLKFMVYLQKENIIDESGMPKERFSAEFPKEGPSILRIQQVVRGDSAAYFCASSPEMSSYEQYFGPGTRLTVT.

The chain is built from TRBV27 and TRBJ1-4, with 9 bases matching TRBD1. CDR1 MNHEY and CDR2 SMNVEV come from the germline V gene (reference sequence). Trimming took 2 bases from V and 10 from J; bases not matched to a gene: 5. There are 14 residues in the CDR3. CDR3 region: CASSLRQGVGKLFF. The CDR3 DNA reads as TGTGCCAGCAGTTTAAGACAGGGGGTTGGAAAACTGTTTTTT.

The V gene is TRBV7-3, the J gene TRBJ2-5; the D gene is possibly TRBD1 (6 bases). V was trimmed by 3 bases and J by 5 bases, leaving 19 bases between them. CDR3 length equals 16 residues. Per germline, CDR1 SGHTA and CDR2 FQGTGA. The CDR3 nucleotides read TGTGCCAGCAGCTTGGGGTGGGGGCCGGTTTCGGAGACCCAGTACTTC. Amino acid sequence: CASSLGWGPVSETQYF.

The V call is TRBV19, the J call TRBJ2-2, with TRBD1 matching over 7 bases. The CDR3 loop spans 16 amino acids. Losses at the gene ends were 7 bases for V and 1 base for J; bases not matched to a gene: 9. In germline, CDR1 is LNHDA, CDR2 SQIVND (reference sequence). CDR3 in amino acids: CASTPRGQGNTGELFF. The DNA for the CDR3 is TGTGCCAGTACCCCTAGGGGGCAGGGGAACACCGGGGAGCTGTTTTTT.

This clone occurred a few times. The chain carries TRBV7-2 and TRBJ2-5; D remains ambiguous. The CDR3 totals 12 residues. In germline, CDR1 is SGHTA, CDR2 FQGNSA. V gave up 5 bases and J gave up 5 bases, with 9 bases separating them. CDR3 sequence reads: CASSTYRETQYF. The CDR3 DNA reads as TGTGCCAGCAGCACCTATAGGGAGACCCAGTACTTC.

The gene calls are TRBV9 and TRBJ2-7; the D call may be TRBD1 or TRBD2 (5 bases each). Trimming took 3 bases from V and 1 from J, leaving 17 bases between them. Per the germline V gene, CDR1 is SGDLS and CDR2 is YYNGEE. CDR3 length: 16 residues. The CDR3 spells CASSGPEGRPSYEQYF. CDR3 DNA sequence: TGTGCCAGCAGCGGACCCGAGGGGCGTCCTTCCTACGAGCAGTACTTC.

J is TRBJ2-5 and V is TRBV7-8, with 9 positions matching TRBD2. The CDR3 extends over 18 amino acids. CDR1 is SGHVS and CDR2 is FQNEAQ in the germline V gene. After removal of 4 bases from V and 2 bases from J, the junction contained 14 bases not matched to a gene. CDR3 loop: CASSSPRGGLASQETQYF. CDR3 DNA: TGTGCCAGCAGCTCCCCCCGAGGGGGACTAGCTTCACAAGAGACCCAGTACTTC.

This clone was detected once. The V and J genes are TRBV19 and TRBJ1-6, with TRBD1 identical over 7 bases. CDR3 length: 16 residues. The ends lost 4 bases at V and 8 bases at J; junction bases unmatched: 11. Germline values: CDR1 LNHDA, CDR2 SQIVND (reference sequence). The CDR3 here is CASSSRDRVVDSPLHF. DNA of the CDR3: TGTGCCAGTAGTAGTCGAGACAGGGTTGTGGATTCACCCCTCCACTTT.

This sequence joins TRBV2 and TRBJ2-7, with 12 bases identical to TRBD2. Germline V lookup: CDR1 SNHLY, CDR2 FYNNEI. Trimming at V came to 5 bases and at J to 6 bases, leaving 8 bases not matched to a gene. There are 15 residues in the CDR3. The CDR3 coding sequence is TGTGCCAGCAGTTCTAGCGGGAGGGCCTTCAGCGAGCAGTACTTC. Amino acid sequence: CASSSSGRAFSEQYF.

This chain joins TRBV5-4 and TRBJ1-1; 7 bases line up with TRBD1. CDR1 is SGHNT and CDR2 is YYREEE in the germline V gene (reference sequence). The CDR3 loop spans 14 amino acids. Losses at the gene ends were 5 bases for V and 2 bases for J; bases not matched to a gene: 6. The CDR3 region has the DNA TGTGCCAGCAGAACCGGGACAGATAACACTGAAGCTTTCTTT. Its protein is CASRTGTDNTEAFF.

V is TRBV6-5 and J is TRBJ2-5; 8 bases map to TRBD1. Matching the DNA end better, TRBJ2-7 makes the J call doubtful. The CDR3 covers 14 residues. Germline CDR1 reads MNHEY; CDR2 reads SVGAGI. The CDR3 nucleotides are TGTGCCAGCAGCCGGGCCAGGGGGCCCTACGAGCAGTACTTC. This sequence encodes CASSRARGPYEQYF.

The chain is built from TRBV30 and TRBJ2-1, with D perhaps TRBD2 (5 bases). The V end lost 3 bases, the J end lost 2 bases, and 14 bases lay between the germline ends. The CDR3 has 15 amino acids. Germline CDR1 is GTSNPN and CDR2 is SVGIG (reference sequence). The CDR3 sequence: CAWSRTGSPYNEQFF. DNA of the CDR3: TGTGCCTGGAGCCGTACGGGGTCTCCCTACAATGAGCAGTTCTTC. Full variable domain (outside the CDR3, taken from reference TRBV30 and TRBJ2-1): SQTIHQWPATLVQPVGSPLSLECTVEGTSNPNLYWYRQAAGRGLQLLFYSVGIGQISSEVPQNLSASRPQDRQFILSSKKLLLSDSGFYLCAWSRTGSPYNEQFFGPGTRLTVL.

The rearrangement links TRBV19 to TRBJ2-3; no firm D call. Germline V gene lookup returns CDR1 LNHDA and CDR2 SQIVND (reference sequence). The CDR3 contains 13 residues. Deletions cut 4 bases from V and 0 bases from J, with 5 bases between. CDR3 sequence (DNA): TGTGCCAGTAGTACGTCCAGCACAGATACGCAGTATTTT. Translation: CASSTSSTDTQYF. Together with reference TRBV19 and TRBJ2-3, the CDR3 gives the full variable domain: DGGITQSPKYLFRKEGQNVTLSCEQNLNHDAMYWYRQDPGQGLRLIYYSQIVNDFQKGDIAEGYSVSREKKESFPLTVTSAQKNPTAFYLCASSTSSTDTQYFGPGTRLTVL.

The genes are TRBV7-9 and TRBJ2-6; no clear D gene. The germline V gene has CDR1 SEHNR and CDR2 FQNEAQ (reference sequence). The CDR3 extends over 13 amino acids. The V and J ends lost 4 bases and 4 bases respectively, with 5 bases between them. In DNA, the CDR3 is TGTGCCAGCAGCTCGGTAGGGGCCAACGTCCTGACTTTC. Translating gives CASSSVGANVLTF.

This clone was seen a few times. The chain carries TRBV3-1 (or the pseudogene TRBV3-2) and TRBJ1-5; 7 bases agree with TRBD1. The CDR3 length is 14 residues. V was pared by 1 base and J by 7 bases, with 4 bases of the junction left unmatched. Germline CDR1 LGHDT, CDR2 YNNKEL (reference sequence). The chain's CDR3 is CASSQATGSQPQHF. The CDR3 nucleotides are TGTGCCAGCAGCCAAGCGACAGGGTCCCAGCCCCAGCATTTT.

The chain combines TRBV6-1 with TRBJ2-2; possibly TRBD1 for D (5 bases). CDR3 length: 15 residues. The germline V and J ends were trimmed by 1 base and 5 bases, with 11 bases remaining between them. CDR1 MNHNS and CDR2 SASEGT come from the germline V gene. The CDR3 reads CASSEGGRDTGELFF. CDR3 DNA: TGTGCCAGCAGTGAAGGGGGCAGGGATACCGGGGAGCTGTTTTTT.

The rearrangement joins TRBV28 to TRBJ1-1, with D unclear. Germline V gene lookup returns CDR1 MDHEN and CDR2 SYDVKM. Between the trimmed V and J ends, which lost 3 bases and 5 bases, there was a span of 10 bases. The length of the CDR3 is 13 residues. CDR3 loop: CASSFAGRTEAFF. As DNA, the CDR3 is TGTGCCAGCAGTTTTGCCGGGAGGACTGAAGCTTTCTTT.

In this sample, this clone turned up once. The rearrangement joins TRBV10-2 to TRBJ1-2, with TRBD1 as a possible D gene (5 bases). V was clipped by 4 bases and J by 4 bases, with 10 bases between them. Germline values: CDR1 WSHSY, CDR2 SAAADI. This CDR3 is built from 13 residues. The CDR3 loop is CASSGSGTYGYTF. CDR3 DNA: TGCGCCAGCAGTGGATCAGGGACCTATGGCTACACCTTC.